Listed below are T cell receptor beta chains from one sample, sequenced in a study of control samples from healthy donors and cancer patients. Libraries were prepared by immunoSEQ multiplex PCR; TCRdb keeps only in-frame clonotypes and omits some of them. This sample carries about 140,000 clones, under 95% of them seen once, and the ten largest clones take under 15%. The sequencing input was blood. These receptors were taken from a man aged 35 to 55 in good health. Both conserved end residues are part of each CDR3. A D gene is named only where the DNA matches it firmly. Expanded clones are given a class, and other clones once, few, many or no size at all.

j_gene | abundance | d_gene | len | v_gene | CDR3nt | CDR3aa
TRBJ2-1 | NA | NA | 11 | TRBV11-2 | TGTGCCAGCAGCTCCCCGGACGGGCAGTTCTTC | CASSSPDGQFF
TRBJ2-3 | NA | NA | 14 | TRBV18 | TGTGCCAGCTCACTGGAAAGGGGTGGAGATACGCAGTATTTT | CASSLERGGDTQYF
TRBJ1-4 | NA | TRBD1 | 17 | TRBV5-3 | TGTGCCAGAAGCGCCCGGGACAGTCTTGCAACTAATGAAAAACTGTTTTTT | CARSARDSLATNEKLFF
TRBJ2-7 | NA | TRBD1 | 14 | TRBV6-5 | TGTGCCAGCACCATAGGGACAGGGAGCTACGAGCAGTACTTC | CASTIGTGSYEQYF
TRBJ2-5 | NA | NA | 11 | TRBV6-5 | TGTGCCAGCAAGTCGGGTGAGACCCAGTACTTC | CASKSGETQYF
TRBJ2-1 | NA | NA | 16 | TRBV5-4 | TGTGCCAGCAGCTCCCCCGGGGCCAGCTCCTACAATGAGCAGTTCTTC | CASSSPGASSYNEQFF
TRBJ1-2 | NA | NA | 15 | TRBV9 | TGTGCCAGCAGCGTAGAGGGGAGCTCCTTTTCTGGCTACACCTTC | CASSVEGSSFSGYTF
TRBJ2-7 | NA | NA | 13 | TRBV24-1 | TGTGCCACCAGTGAGGCAGGGAACTACGAGCAGTACTTC | CATSEAGNYEQYF
TRBJ1-5 | NA | TRBD1 | 13 | TRBV7-9 | TGTGGCAGGGGGAGGGGTCGTTATCAGCCCCAGCATTTT | CGRGRGRYQPQHF
TRBJ1-5 | NA | TRBD1 | 16 | TRBV24-1 | TGTGCCACCAGTGCCGACGACAGGGGCCACAATCAGCCCCAGCATTTT | CATSADDRGHNQPQHF
TRBJ1-1 | NA | TRBD1 | 14 | TRBV25-1 | TGTGCCAGCAGATCGGACAGGGCGAACACTGAAGCTTTCTTT | CASRSDRANTEAFF
TRBJ2-3 | NA | TRBD2 | 16 | TRBV11-3 | TGTGCCAGCAGCTGGGGCAGGGCGGGAGGGAGAGATACGCAGTATTTT | CASSWGRAGGRDTQYF
TRBJ1-2 | once | TRBD1 | 11 | TRBV12-3/TRBV12-4 | TGTGCCAGCAGGACAGGGGTTGGCTACACCTTC | CASRTGVGYTF
TRBJ2-1 | NA | TRBD2 | 16 | TRBV7-9 | TGTGCCAGCACCACCGGGGGAGCGGGAGCTTACAATGAGCAGTTCTTC | CASTTGGAGAYNEQFF
TRBJ2-7 | few | TRBD1 | 14 | TRBV4-3 | TGCGCCAGCAGCACCCGACAGGGTCCGTACGAGCAGTACTTC | CASSTRQGPYEQYF
TRBJ1-2 | NA | NA | 13 | TRBV7-3 | TGTGCCAGCAGCTTAACTAGGAAGGGGGGCTACACCTTC | CASSLTRKGGYTF
TRBJ2-1 | NA | TRBD2 | 20 | TRBV9 | TGTGCCAGCAGCCCTCGACTAGCGGGAGTGGTGTTGGGCTCCTACAATGAGCAGTTCTTC | CASSPRLAGVVLGSYNEQFF
TRBJ2-7 | NA | TRBD1 | 15 | TRBV27 | TGTGCCAGCAGTTTATCGCCAGGGGGCCGATACGAGCAGTACTTC | CASSLSPGGRYEQYF
TRBJ1-2 | NA | NA | 13 | TRBV3-1/TRBV3-2 | TGTGCCAGCAGCCAGAAGACGGCCTATGGCTACACCTTC | CASSQKTAYGYTF
TRBJ2-1 | NA | NA | 14 | TRBV2 | TGTGCCAGCAGTGAAGGTTGGGGTTACAATGAGCAGTTCTTC | CASSEGWGYNEQFF
TRBJ2-7 | NA | TRBD1 | 16 | TRBV6-2/TRBV6-3 | TGTGCCAGCAGTTACGGGTCAGGGGGCGCAAAATACGAGCAGTACTTC | CASSYGSGGAKYEQYF
TRBJ2-2 | NA | NA | 13 | TRBV7-7 | TGTGCTAGCAGCAGGGTTTTGACCGGGGAGCTGTTTTTT | CASSRVLTGELFF
TRBJ2-7 | NA | NA | 14 | TRBV5-1 | TGCGCCAGCAGCTCTGGATTGAGCTCCTACGAGCAGTACTTC | CASSSGLSSYEQYF
TRBJ1-3 | NA | NA | 14 | TRBV30 | TGTGCCTGGAGTGTCAGAAGCTCTGGAAACACCATATATTTT | CAWSVRSSGNTIYF
TRBJ1-4 | NA | NA | 16 | TRBV9 | TGTGCCAGCAGCGGATCGAAACCGGAGGGGAGTGAAAAACTGTTTTTT | CASSGSKPEGSEKLFF
TRBJ2-1 | NA | NA | 11 | TRBV6-5 | TGTGCCAGCAGGGAGCAAAATGAGCAGTTCTTC | CASREQNEQFF
TRBJ1-2 | NA | NA | 13 | TRBV29-1 | TGCAGCGTTGGGGGCGCGGGTAACTATGGCTACACCTTC | CSVGGAGNYGYTF
TRBJ2-1 | NA | NA | 15 | TRBV6-6 | TGTGCCAGCAGCTGGATCAGCAGGGCCTACAATGAGCAGTTCTTC | CASSWISRAYNEQFF
TRBJ1-2 | once | NA | 16 | TRBV2 | TGTGCCAGCAGTGAAGCGGGGGGGCGCAGGTACTATGGCTACACCTTC | CASSEAGGRRYYGYTF
TRBJ1-2 | NA | NA | 13 | TRBV9 | TGTGCCAGCAGCGTATCAGTGAACTATGGCTACACCTTC | CASSVSVNYGYTF
TRBJ2-1 | NA | TRBD2 | 17 | TRBV9 | TGTGCCAGCAGCGTAGCGGAGGGAGGGTCAGCCTACAATGAGCAGTTCTTC | CASSVAEGGSAYNEQFF
TRBJ1-3 | NA | NA | 15 | TRBV6-5 | TGTGCCAGCAGCCGCTCCCAGGACTCTGGAAACACCATATATTTT | CASSRSQDSGNTIYF
TRBJ2-3 | NA | TRBD1 | 15 | TRBV19 | TGTGCCACTTCTAGGGTCGACAGGGTTTCAGATACGCAGTATTTT | CATSRVDRVSDTQYF
TRBJ2-2 | NA | NA | 14 | TRBV9 | TGTGCCAGCAGCGCCAGGGATCGCACCGGGGAGCTGTTTTTT | CASSARDRTGELFF
TRBJ2-3 | NA | NA | 15 | TRBV7-2 | TGTGCCAGCAGCTGGACTAAGCGGAGCACAGATACGCAGTATTTT | CASSWTKRSTDTQYF
TRBJ1-2 | few | NA | 14 | TRBV6-1 | TGTGCCAGCAGTGAAGCCGGGTCCTCCTATGGCTACACCTTC | CASSEAGSSYGYTF
TRBJ1-4 | NA | NA | 14 | TRBV5-1 | TGCGCCAGCAGCTTTGGCCAGGGGAATGAAAAACTGTTTTTT | CASSFGQGNEKLFF
TRBJ1-1 | NA | TRBD1 | 14 | TRBV6-5 | TGTGCCAGCAGTTGGGGACAGGGGTCCACTGAAGCTTTCTTT | CASSWGQGSTEAFF
TRBJ1-3 | NA | NA | 13 | TRBV7-9 | TGTGCCAGCAGCTTCTTCCCTGGAAACACCATATATTTT | CASSFFPGNTIYF
TRBJ1-2 | NA | TRBD1 | 15 | TRBV4-1 | TGCGCCAGCAGCCAAGCGGACAGGGGTTACTATGGCTACACCTTC | CASSQADRGYYGYTF
TRBJ2-1 | NA | NA | 16 | TRBV2 | TGTGCCAGCAGCCTAACCGACACAAGGGCCTACAATGAGCAGTTCTTC | CASSLTDTRAYNEQFF
TRBJ2-3 | once | TRBD2 | 16 | TRBV5-6 | TGTGCCAGCAGCGGGGAGGGACTAGTGAGCACAGATACGCAGTATTTT | CASSGEGLVSTDTQYF
TRBJ2-1 | NA | TRBD1 | 14 | TRBV27 | TGTGCCGCTCGCCGACAGGGAGAATACAATGAGCAGTTCTTC | CAARRQGEYNEQFF
TRBJ2-1 | NA | NA | 13 | TRBV27 | TGTGCCAGCAGTTTTTTGGCTTACAATGAGCAGTTCTTC | CASSFLAYNEQFF
TRBJ2-6 | NA | NA | 15 | TRBV11-2 | TGTGCCAGCAGCCGCCCGGGGGCTGGGGCCAACGTCCTGACTTTC | CASSRPGAGANVLTF
TRBJ1-5 | NA | NA | 15 | TRBV4-1 | TGCGCCAGCAGCCAAGATATGACCGCCCGATGGCCCCAGCATTTT | CASSQDMTARWPQHF
TRBJ2-5 | NA | NA | 14 | TRBV11-1 | TGTGCCAGCAGTGACATTTATCACCAAGAGACCCAGTACTTC | CASSDIYHQETQYF
TRBJ2-2 | NA | NA | 14 | TRBV7-2 | TGTGCCAGCAGCTCCCAGGGGTACACCGGGGAGCTGTTTTTT | CASSSQGYTGELFF
TRBJ1-1 | NA | NA | 15 | TRBV5-6 | TGTGCCAGCAGCTTGGCCACCCAAACGAACACTGAAGCTTTCTTT | CASSLATQTNTEAFF
TRBJ1-1 | NA | NA | 14 | TRBV9 | TGTGCCAGCAGCGTAGACCAGGGGAACACTGAAGCTTTCTTT | CASSVDQGNTEAFF
TRBJ1-5 | NA | TRBD1 | 15 | TRBV4-3 | TGCGCCAGCAGCCAACCGGGACAGGGTTTTCAGCCCCAGCATTTT | CASSQPGQGFQPQHF
TRBJ2-7 | NA | NA | 14 | TRBV9 | TGTGCCAGCAGTCCTACAGGGCTTGCCTACGAGCAGTACTTC | CASSPTGLAYEQYF
TRBJ1-1 | NA | NA | 12 | TRBV10-3 | TGTGCCATCAGTGGTTCGGGGACTGAAGCTTTCTTT | CAISGSGTEAFF
TRBJ1-1 | NA | NA | 11 | TRBV9 | TGTGCCAGCGGTAGGGGCACTGAAGCTTTCTTT | CASGRGTEAFF